These 15 T cell receptor beta chains share one sample of origin, sequenced in a study of blood T cell repertoires in COVID-19. Data came from immunoSEQ multiplex PCR; TCRdb stores just in-frame clones and leaves some out. The table includes tens of thousands of clones, 85% to 90% detected once. The sample taken for sequencing was peripheral blood. The receptors shown here come from a man aged 65 to 85 with active or convalescent COVID-19.

The V call is TRBV7-8, the J call TRBJ2-5; 10 bases agree with TRBD2. Trimming removed 2 bases from V and 3 bases from J; junction bases left unmatched: 9. CDR1 is SGHVS and CDR2 is FQNEAQ in the germline V gene. The CDR3 length is 17 residues. The CDR3 region has the DNA TGTGCCAGCAGCTTATGGACTAGCGGAAACGGAGAAGAGACCCAGTACTTC. Protein: CASSLWTSGNGEETQYF.

The gene calls are TRBV29-1 and TRBJ1-2; 9 bases map to TRBD1. From germline, CDR1 is SQVTM and CDR2 ANQGSEA. CDR3 length: 15 amino acids. J was trimmed by 4 bases and V by 6 bases; bases with no gene match: 12. CDR3 loop: CSVTPGTGTTYGYTF. CDR3 nucleotides: TGCAGCGTGACTCCCGGGACAGGGACCACCTATGGCTACACCTTC.

The chain carries TRBV10-1 and TRBJ2-7, with 7 bases fitting TRBD1. The CDR3 loop spans 15 amino acids. Germline V gene sequence: CDR1 WNHNN, CDR2 SYGVQD (reference sequence). With 7 bases clipped from V and 3 bases from J, the junction kept 12 bases outside the gene matches. CDR3 sequence: CASTYVGDSLYEQYF. The CDR3 DNA reads TGCGCCAGCACCTACGTTGGGGACAGCCTCTACGAGCAGTACTTC.

The genes are TRBV12-3 or TRBV12-4 and TRBJ1-2, with 7 bases fitting TRBD1. After removal of 3 bases from V and 8 bases from J, the junction contained 6 bases not matched to a gene. This CDR3 has 13 amino acids. The CDR3 DNA sequence: TGTGCCAGCAGTTTGGACAGGTCGAGGGGCTACACCTTC. Translating gives CASSLDRSRGYTF.

The chain joins TRBV7-2 to TRBJ1-5; D call uncertain. V was clipped by 1 base and J by 1 base, with 11 bases between them. CDR1 is SGHTA and CDR2 is FQGNSA in the germline V gene. The CDR3 is 16 residues long. This CDR3 is CASSLVGGSSNQPQHF. The DNA of the CDR3 is TGTGCCAGCAGCTTAGTAGGCGGCAGCAGCAATCAGCCCCAGCATTTT.

The V call is TRBV5-1, the J call TRBJ2-1; possible D gene TRBD2, 5 bases. The CDR3 length is 15 residues. The V end was cut by 4 bases, the J end by 0 bases, with 11 bases between. CDR1 is SGHRS and CDR2 is YFSETQ in the germline V gene. The CDR3 here is CASSPSGGSYNEQFF. In nucleotides, the CDR3 is TGCGCCAGCAGCCCCAGCGGCGGCTCCTACAATGAGCAGTTCTTC.

The genes are TRBV11-2 and TRBJ2-1; 10 nucleotides line up with TRBD2. Per the germline V gene, CDR1 is SGHAT and CDR2 is FQNNGV. V shed 5 bases, J shed 6 bases, and the junction held 10 bases outside the gene matches. This CDR3 contains 16 residues. The DNA for the CDR3 is TGTGCCAGCAGCATCTACAGCGGGAGGGCCGGCAATGAGCAGTTCTTC. Protein product: CASSIYSGRAGNEQFF.

The gene calls are TRBV29-1 and TRBJ1-1; 7 nucleotides agree with TRBD1. After removal of 4 bases from V and 3 bases from J, the junction contained 5 bases not matched to a gene. Looked up from germline, CDR1 is SQVTM and CDR2 is ANQGSEA. This CDR3 contains 13 residues. CDR3 region: CSVGSGGHTEAFF. CDR3 coding DNA: TGCAGCGTTGGGTCAGGGGGGCACACTGAAGCTTTCTTT. The full variable domain, completed using reference TRBV29-1 and TRBJ1-1, is SAVISQKPSRDICQRGTSLTIQCQVDSQVTMMFWYRQQPGQSLTLIATANQGSEATYESGFVIDKFPISRPNLTFSTLTVSNMSPEDSSIYLCSVGSGGHTEAFFGQGTRLTVV.

The J gene is TRBJ1-2, the V gene TRBV12-3 or TRBV12-4, with TRBD1 matching over 10 bases. The CDR3 is made up of 13 amino acids. Unmatched junction bases numbered 9, after V lost 6 bases and J lost 11 bases. The chain's CDR3 is CASSTTGTGVYTF. The CDR3 nucleotides read TGTGCCAGCAGCACTACCGGGACAGGGGTTTACACCTTC.

This chain joins TRBV18 and TRBJ1-4; 9 positions match TRBD1. The V segment lost 3 bases and the J segment 0 bases; nucleotides outside the gene matches: 8. CDR3 length equals 18 residues. Germline V gene data show CDR1 as KGHSH and CDR2 as LQKENI. CDR3 nucleotides: TGTGCCAGCTCACCGGGGACAGGGCGTTTTGCAACTAATGAAAAACTGTTTTTT. Amino acids: CASSPGTGRFATNEKLFF.

The CDR3 DNA reads as TGTGCCAGCAGCTTGGAACTAGCGGGAGCCGGTGAAGAGACCCAGTACTTC. Protein: CASSLELAGAGEETQYF. The chain joins TRBV5-4 to TRBJ2-5; TRBD2 matches 11 bases. CDR1 is SGHNT and CDR2 is YYREEE in the germline V gene (reference sequence). J was trimmed by 3 bases and V by 0 bases; bases with no gene match: 7. This CDR3 is built from 17 residues.

The J gene is TRBJ1-1, the V gene TRBV7-2; 7 bases fit TRBD1. The CDR3 is 15 amino acids. From germline, CDR1 is SGHTA and CDR2 FQGNSA. V gave up 6 bases and J gave up 3 bases; unmatched junction bases: 10. The CDR3 sequence is CASRQNRGHDTEAFF. The CDR3 coding sequence is TGTGCCAGCAGACAAAACAGGGGACACGACACTGAAGCTTTCTTT.

The genes are TRBV7-9 and TRBJ1-1; the D gene is possibly TRBD1 (5 bases). CDR1 SEHNR and CDR2 FQNEAQ come from the germline V gene (reference sequence). Trimming removed 8 bases from V and 1 base from J, with 11 bases in between. The CDR3 has 13 amino acids. The CDR3 DNA sequence: TGTGCCAGCTCCAGGGAGGGGAACACTGAAGCTTTCTTT. Encoded protein: CASSREGNTEAFF.

The rearrangement uses TRBV5-1 and TRBJ1-3; TRBD1 agrees at 10 bases. This CDR3 is 15 amino acids long. Germline V gene sequence: CDR1 SGHRS, CDR2 YFSETQ. The junction had 3 bases not matched to a gene; V was cut back by 4 bases and J by 2 bases. The CDR3 protein is CASSTGQGAGNTIYF. CDR3 in DNA: TGCGCCAGCAGCACCGGACAGGGGGCTGGAAACACCATATATTTT. The whole variable domain, filled in from reference TRBV5-1 and TRBJ1-3, reads KAGVTQTPRYLIKTRGQQVTLSCSPISGHRSVSWYQQTPGQGLQFLFEYFSETQRNKGNFPGRFSGRQFSNSRSEMNVSTLELGDSALYLCASSTGQGAGNTIYFGEGSWLTVV.

In this sample, this clone turned up a few times. CDR3 sequence (DNA): TGTGCCAGTAGCACCTCACAGGGGATCCGCTACGAGCAGTACTTC. Encoded protein: CASSTSQGIRYEQYF. The genes are TRBV19 and TRBJ2-7, with 7 bases lining up with TRBD1. CDR3 length: 15 amino acids. The trim removed 6 bases at V and 3 bases at J, leaving 11 bases unmatched. Looked up from germline, CDR1 is LNHDA and CDR2 is SQIVND (reference sequence).